This T cell receptor (beta chain) was found in a study of human T cells and chemical hapten exposure. As originally analysed: Per sample, the median was roughly 96,000 TCRs, with values from about 24,000 to 680,000. TCRdb reprocessed the RACE reads via MiXCR and lists one record per CDR3 protein. The V and J calls and clone size come from TCRdb's table, not from the authors' own analysis. The sample has some 400,000 distinct CDR3 sequences; roughly 5.3% are singletons. Whole-study findings and limits: Patch test score was positively correlated with the counts of TCRs that had expanded at PT1.

In regard to this clonotype: As yet, its antigen is unknown.

The sample's time point: pre-sensitization, week 0. The treatment here: therapeutic diphenylcyclopropenone sensitization with weekly scalp DPC. Phlebotomy was performed prior to application of every patch test. The starting material, unfractionated whole blood, was used for total RNA extraction. The CDR3 length is 14 residues. Per germline, CDR1 MDHEN and CDR2 SYDVKM. With 7 bases removed from V and 1 base from J, the gap between germline ends came to 11 bases. The sequence derives from a woman aged 50 to 60 with alopecia areata. Some clones in this sample may be carry-over from other donors' samples. V usage is TRBV28 and J usage is TRBJ1-5; TRBD1 is a possible D gene (6 bases). The input for sequencing was whole blood, taken in connection with sensitization to the hapten diphenylcyclopropenone (DPC). The chain's CDR3 is CASTRDRSNQPQHF. The DNA of the CDR3 is TGTGCCAGCACCCGCGACAGGAGCAATCAGCCCCAGCATTTT.